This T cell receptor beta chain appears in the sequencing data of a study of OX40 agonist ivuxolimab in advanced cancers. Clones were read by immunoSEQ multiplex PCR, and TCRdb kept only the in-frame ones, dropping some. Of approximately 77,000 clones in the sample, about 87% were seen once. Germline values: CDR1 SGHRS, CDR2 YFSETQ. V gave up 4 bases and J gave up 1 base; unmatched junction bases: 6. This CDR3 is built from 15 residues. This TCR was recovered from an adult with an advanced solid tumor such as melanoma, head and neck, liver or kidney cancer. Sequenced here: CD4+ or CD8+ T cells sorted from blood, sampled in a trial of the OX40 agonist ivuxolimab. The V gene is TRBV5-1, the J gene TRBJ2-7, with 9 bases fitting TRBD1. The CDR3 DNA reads TGCGCCAGCAGCGGGGGGACAGGGTCATCCTACGAGCAGTACTTC. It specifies CASSGGTGSSYEQYF.